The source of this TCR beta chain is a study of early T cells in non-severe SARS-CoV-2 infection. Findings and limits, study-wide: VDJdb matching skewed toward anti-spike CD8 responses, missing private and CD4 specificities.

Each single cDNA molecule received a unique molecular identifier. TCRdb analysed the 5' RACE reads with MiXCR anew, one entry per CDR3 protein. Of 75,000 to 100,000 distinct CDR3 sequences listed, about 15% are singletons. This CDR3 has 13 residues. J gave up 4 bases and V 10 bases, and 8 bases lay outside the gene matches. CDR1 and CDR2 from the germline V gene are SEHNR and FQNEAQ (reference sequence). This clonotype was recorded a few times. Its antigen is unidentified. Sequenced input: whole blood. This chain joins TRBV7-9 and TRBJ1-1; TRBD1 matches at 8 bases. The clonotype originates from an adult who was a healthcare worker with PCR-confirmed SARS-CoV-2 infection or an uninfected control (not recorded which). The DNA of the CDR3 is TGTGCCACTCCGACAGGGGTGAGCACTGAAGCTTTCTTT. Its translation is CATPTGVSTEAFF.